This T cell receptor beta chain emerged from a study of CXCR3-negative and CXCR3-positive naive CD8 T cells. Via 5' RACE with UMI labels, TRB cDNA libraries were prepared. Following a re-call of the 5' RACE reads, TCRdb has one entry per CDR3 protein and lacks DNA. The sample data list several thousand distinct CDR3 sequences. Study-level findings and limits: Hydrophobicity of TRB CDR3s was greater in CXCR3-positive naive cells than in CXCR3-negative naive cells. In both naive subsets diversity was comparably high, whereas memory CD8+ cells showed much lower diversity.

As for this clonotype: Antigen: not known.

The specimen was naive CXCR3+ CD8+ T cells from blood. Subset denoted: CD45RO-CCR7+CD27+CD95- naive CD8+ T cells expressing CXCR3 (TNR3+). The source of this sequence is a human donor in good health. Some clones in this sample may be carry-over from other donors' samples.

CDR3 in amino acids: CASKPRWQGVSDIQYF. The rearrangement uses TRBV2 and TRBJ2-4; TCRdb indicates TRBD1, and absent DNA this call remains unverified. The CDR3 covers 16 residues. Germline CDR1 and CDR2: SNHLY and FYNNEI.